This TCR beta chain was sequenced in a study of OX40 agonist ivuxolimab in advanced cancers. The V and J ends lost 2 bases and 4 bases respectively, with 18 bases between them. Looked up from germline, CDR1 is SGDLS and CDR2 is YYNGEE. The CDR3 consists of 16 residues. Comment on this clone: Its antigen remains unknown.

Here immunoSEQ multiplex PCR was the method, and the copy in TCRdb shows in-frame clones only, minus some. Seen here are around 70,000 clones, 81% observed once, and the top ten hold more than 4%. Study-wide results and caveats: CD4+ and CD8+ blood T cells expanded clonally by week 6 at 0.1 to 3.0 mg/kg. Expanded clones were, on average, more numerous among CD8+ T cells than CD4+.

This clonotype originated in an adult with an advanced solid tumor such as melanoma, head and neck, liver or kidney cancer. The specimen was CD4+ or CD8+ T cells sorted from blood, collected in a trial of the OX40 agonist ivuxolimab. The chain recombines TRBV9 with TRBJ1-2, with D perhaps matching TRBD1 (6 bases). The CDR3 loop reads CASSVPGAQSLYGYTF. In DNA form, the CDR3 reads TGTGCCAGCAGCGTTCCAGGGGCCCAATCACTCTATGGCTACACCTTC.